Below, 16 T cell receptor beta chains from the same sample are listed, as sequenced in a study of PD-1 blockade in classical Hodgkin lymphoma. The method was immunoSEQ multiplex PCR; TCRdb's version includes in-frame clones alone and lacks a portion of them. The sample includes about 27,000 clones, more than 60% seen only once; the top ten take about 2.4%. The patients all showed relapse after autologous stem cell transplantation, while their brentuximab vedotin exposure varied. Magnetic negative selection served to purify CD4+ T cells out of PBMCs that had been thawed. The source was CD4+ T cells from blood, collected at baseline. The source of these receptors is a human donor with classical Hodgkin lymphoma.

The chain uses TRBV4-1 and TRBJ2-7, with no clear D. This CDR3 has 16 residues. Germline V gives CDR1 MGHRA, CDR2 YSYEKL. Trimming pared 0 bases from V and 2 bases from J, leaving 14 bases between. CDR3 DNA sequence: TGCGCCAGCAGCCAAGAAAGGGTCCGAGAAACCTACGAGCAGTACTTC. Translated: CASSQERVRETYEQYF.

The V call is TRBV23-1, the J call TRBJ1-2, with TRBD1 matching 8 bases. TRBV23-1 is an open reading frame, and its role is uncertain. The junction had 13 bases not matched to a gene; V was cut back by 2 bases and J by 2 bases. This CDR3 contains 18 residues. The CDR3 region is CASSQIQIPDRENYGYTF. For the CDR3, the DNA is TGCGCCAGCAGTCAAATCCAAATTCCGGACAGGGAGAACTATGGCTACACCTTC.

The chain's CDR3 is CASSQTTGPETQYF. CDR3 nucleotides: TGTGCCAGCAGTCAGACAACAGGGCCAGAGACCCAGTACTTC. J is TRBJ2-5 and V is TRBV6-5, with D maybe TRBD1 (6 bases). This CDR3 contains 14 residues. Trimming removed 5 bases at V and 4 bases at J, with 14 bases between. Germline CDR1 is MNHEY and CDR2 is SVGAGI.

The rearrangement joins TRBV27 to TRBJ2-5, with TRBD2 identical over 10 bases. The germline CDR1 and CDR2 sequences are MNHEY and SMNVEV (reference sequence). This CDR3 has 13 amino acids. V lost 6 bases and J lost 4; bases outside the gene matches: 2. The CDR3 is CASRLAGRETQYF. In DNA form, the CDR3 reads TGTGCCAGCAGACTAGCGGGACGAGAGACCCAGTACTTC.

The chain employs TRBV19 and TRBJ1-2; 7 bases match TRBD1. The CDR3 is 14 amino acids. Germline CDR1 is LNHDA and CDR2 is SQIVND (reference sequence). V shed 4 bases, J shed 4 bases, and the junction held 6 bases outside the gene matches. CDR3 sequence: CASSTGQDSYGYTF. The CDR3 coding sequence is TGTGCCAGTAGTACTGGACAGGACAGCTATGGCTACACCTTC. The complete variable domain, with remaining parts taken from reference TRBV19 and TRBJ1-2, reads DGGITQSPKYLFRKEGQNVTLSCEQNLNHDAMYWYRQDPGQGLRLIYYSQIVNDFQKGDIAEGYSVSREKKESFPLTVTSAQKNPTAFYLCASSTGQDSYGYTFGSGTRLTVV.

A few counts support this clone. J is TRBJ1-3 and V is TRBV5-6; 10 bases match TRBD1. The germline gives CDR1 SGHDT, CDR2 YYEEEE. This CDR3 is built from 15 residues. J gave up 8 bases and V 4 bases, and 9 bases lay outside the gene matches. The CDR3 spells CASSPGQGWEDTIYF. The CDR3 nucleotides read TGTGCCAGCAGCCCGGGACAGGGGTGGGAAGACACCATATATTTT.

The V call is TRBV6-1, the J call TRBJ2-7, with 8 bases identical to TRBD1. This CDR3 has 14 amino acids. J gave up 1 base and V 5 bases, and 4 bases lay outside the gene matches. CDR1 is MNHNS and CDR2 is SASEGT in the germline V gene. DNA of the CDR3: TGTGCCAGCAGTAACCGGGACAGGTCCTACGAGCAGTACTTC. Protein sequence: CASSNRDRSYEQYF.

This clone was detected once. This chain joins TRBV19 and TRBJ2-5; possibly TRBD2 for D (5 bases). The CDR3 totals 14 residues. Deletions cut 6 bases from V and 2 bases from J, with 13 bases between. Germline V gives CDR1 LNHDA, CDR2 SQIVND (reference sequence). CDR3 loop: CASRVATSQETQYF. CDR3 DNA: TGTGCCAGTAGAGTAGCGACGTCACAAGAGACCCAGTACTTC.

The chain couples TRBV7-3 to TRBJ2-5; 10 bases line up with TRBD2. This CDR3 comprises 15 residues. Losses at the gene ends were 5 bases for V and 2 bases for J; bases not matched to a gene: 5. Germline loops: CDR1 SGHTA, CDR2 FQGTGA. The CDR3 DNA sequence: TGTGCCAGCAGCGCCCAGCGGGGGGGACAAGAGACCCAGTACTTC. This translates into CASSAQRGGQETQYF.

This CDR3 is CASRIKPNTGELFF. CDR3 nucleotides: TGTGCCAGCAGAATAAAACCGAACACCGGGGAGCTGTTTTTT. The chain joins TRBV2 to TRBJ2-2, with D hard to call. The CDR3 is 14 amino acids. V was pared by 6 bases and J by 0 bases, with 8 bases between. In germline, CDR1 is SNHLY, CDR2 FYNNEI.

This chain joins TRBV30 and TRBJ2-1, with D perhaps matching TRBD2 (5 bases). In germline, CDR1 is GTSNPN, CDR2 SVGIG (reference sequence). This CDR3 is built from 15 residues. With 5 bases removed from V and 0 bases from J, the gap between germline ends came to 14 bases. CDR3 amino acids: CAWDRGLSSYNEQFF. The DNA of the CDR3 is TGTGCCTGGGATAGAGGGCTAAGCTCCTACAATGAGCAGTTCTTC.

This clone has a single count. In nucleotides, the CDR3 is TGTGCCAGCCAGTACAGGGGGACCCAGTACTTC. Its protein is CASQYRGTQYF. The chain links TRBV2 to TRBJ2-5, with 7 positions matching TRBD1. CDR1 and CDR2 (germline): SNHLY, FYNNEI. The ends lost 8 bases at V and 7 bases at J; junction bases unmatched: 4. This CDR3 has 11 amino acids.

This clone was seen more than once but under ten times. J is TRBJ1-6 and V is TRBV30; 9 bases are a match to TRBD1. The CDR3 sequence is 17 residues long. J lost 2 bases, V lost 2 bases, and 7 bases had no gene match. The germline V gene encodes CDR1 GTSNPN and CDR2 SVGIG (reference sequence). This chain's CDR3 is CAWSFDRGNTYNSPLHF. CDR3 nucleotide sequence: TGTGCCTGGAGTTTCGACAGGGGGAACACCTATAATTCACCCCTCCACTTT.

A few counts support this clone. For the CDR3, the DNA is TGCAGTGCTAGCCAGGGGAGGGCTTTCTTT. This sequence encodes CSASQGRAFF. The rearrangement joins TRBV20-1 to TRBJ1-1; D is perhaps TRBD1 (6 bases). Trimming left V 3 bases short and J 11 bases short, with 10 bases between. The germline gives CDR1 DFQATT, CDR2 SNEGSKA (reference sequence). This CDR3 has 10 amino acids.

The chain's CDR3 is CASSGTGNSYEQYF. The CDR3 DNA follows: TGCGCCAGCAGCGGTACAGGTAACTCCTACGAGCAGTACTTC. V gene TRBV5-1 combines with J gene TRBJ2-7; TRBD1 might be the D (5 bases). This CDR3 spans 14 amino acids. Trimming stripped 4 bases from V and 0 bases from J, with 11 bases between. Per the germline V gene, CDR1 is SGHRS and CDR2 is YFSETQ.

This clone was seen a handful of times. The chain employs TRBV25-1 and TRBJ1-5, with unresolved D. The CDR3 consists of 12 residues. The germline CDR1 and CDR2 sequences are MGHDK and SYGVNS. The V end lost 3 bases, the J end lost 9 bases, and 9 bases lay between the germline ends. The CDR3: CASSDREAPQHF. The CDR3, as DNA: TGTGCCAGCAGTGATAGGGAAGCGCCCCAGCATTTT. The full variable domain, its missing parts supplied by reference TRBV25-1 and TRBJ1-5, is EADIYQTPRYLVIGTGKKITLECSQTMGHDKMYWYQQDPGMELHLIHYSYGVNSTEKGDLSSESTVSRIRTEHFPLTLESARPSHTSQYLCASSDREAPQHFGDGTRLSIL.